These T cell receptor beta chains were read from a single sample in a study of cytomegalovirus exposure and HLA in healthy donors. The protocol was immunoSEQ multiplex PCR, while the TCRdb copy is restricted to in-frame clones and leaves out a portion. The repertoire holds some 140,000 clones, with more than 75% as singletons. Sample: PBMCs. The receptor set was obtained from a woman between 35 and 50 years old in good health and CMV-seropositive. Both conserved end residues are part of each CDR3. Fields, in order: J gene, D gene, V gene, clone size, CDR3 protein, CDR3 DNA. A D gene is named only where the DNA matches it firmly. Expanded clones are given a class, and other clones once, few, many or no size at all.

j_call: TRBJ1-1
d_call: TRBD1
v_call: TRBV5-6
clone_size: .
cdr3_aa: CASRETGGGSSTEAFF
cdr3_nt: TGTGCCAGCAGAGAGACAGGGGGGGGATCGAGCACTGAAGCTTTCTTT

j_call: TRBJ2-5
d_call: TRBD2
v_call: TRBV5-4
clone_size: .
cdr3_aa: CASSLLLAGIGEKKETQYF
cdr3_nt: TGTGCCAGCAGCTTGCTACTAGCGGGAATCGGGGAAAAAAAAGAGACCCAGTACTTC

j_call: TRBJ1-2
d_call: .
v_call: TRBV2
clone_size: once
cdr3_aa: CASTRAESNYGYTF
cdr3_nt: TGTGCCAGCACGCGAGCCGAATCTAACTATGGCTACACCTTC

j_call: TRBJ2-7
d_call: .
v_call: TRBV21-1
clone_size: few
cdr3_aa: CASSDRGRRLAGEVNYEQYF
cdr3_nt: TGTGCCAGCAGCGACCGAGGAAGGAGACTAGCGGGAGAAGTTAACTACGAGCAGTACTTC

j_call: TRBJ2-3
d_call: .
v_call: TRBV5-5
clone_size: .
cdr3_aa: CASSLIQDTQYF
cdr3_nt: TGTGCCAGCAGCTTGATACAAGATACGCAGTATTTT

j_call: TRBJ2-1
d_call: TRBD2
v_call: TRBV9
clone_size: .
cdr3_aa: CASSALGTSNREQFF
cdr3_nt: TGTGCCAGCAGCGCCCTGGGGACTAGTAATCGCGAGCAGTTCTTC

j_call: TRBJ2-1
d_call: TRBD2
v_call: TRBV5-1
clone_size: .
cdr3_aa: CASSPKTSGSYNEQFF
cdr3_nt: TGCGCCAGCAGCCCAAAGACTAGCGGCTCCTACAATGAGCAGTTCTTC

j_call: TRBJ2-7
d_call: TRBD2
v_call: TRBV13
clone_size: .
cdr3_aa: CASSLGRELRGYEQYF
cdr3_nt: TGTGCCAGCAGCTTGGGGCGGGAGCTAAGGGGCTACGAGCAGTACTTC

j_call: TRBJ2-7
d_call: TRBD1
v_call: TRBV15
clone_size: few
cdr3_aa: CATSRDRGPYEQYF
cdr3_nt: TGTGCCACCAGCAGAGACAGGGGGCCCTACGAGCAGTACTTC

j_call: TRBJ1-4
d_call: TRBD1
v_call: TRBV2
clone_size: .
cdr3_aa: CASSAKRTGLGEKLFF
cdr3_nt: TGTGCCAGCAGCGCGAAAAGGACAGGGCTGGGGGAAAAACTGTTTTTT

j_call: TRBJ1-1
d_call: .
v_call: TRBV18
clone_size: .
cdr3_aa: CASSLEQVNTEAFF
cdr3_nt: TGTGCCAGCTCACTGGAACAGGTGAACACTGAAGCTTTCTTT

j_call: TRBJ2-7
d_call: .
v_call: TRBV5-5
clone_size: .
cdr3_aa: CASSLFQGSNEQYF
cdr3_nt: TGTGCCAGCAGCTTGTTTCAGGGTAGCAACGAGCAGTACTTC

j_call: TRBJ2-1
d_call: TRBD2
v_call: TRBV30
clone_size: once
cdr3_aa: CAWSVTSGVNEQFF
cdr3_nt: TGTGCCTGGAGTGTAACTAGCGGGGTCAATGAGCAGTTCTTC

j_call: TRBJ2-3
d_call: .
v_call: TRBV5-5
clone_size: once
cdr3_aa: CASSLRTGRGGTDTQYF
cdr3_nt: TGTGCCAGCAGTCTCAGGACAGGGAGGGGAGGCACAGATACGCAGTATTTT

j_call: TRBJ2-3
d_call: .
v_call: TRBV7-9
clone_size: .
cdr3_aa: CASSLASVPTDTQYF
cdr3_nt: TGTGCCAGCAGCTTAGCGAGCGTACCCACAGATACGCAGTATTTT

j_call: TRBJ2-2
d_call: TRBD2
v_call: TRBV15
clone_size: .
cdr3_aa: CATSRGGGGSGELFF
cdr3_nt: TGTGCCACCAGCAGAGGCGGGGGAGGCTCCGGGGAGCTGTTTTTT

j_call: TRBJ1-5
d_call: TRBD1
v_call: TRBV4-1
clone_size: .
cdr3_aa: CASSQQGVGNQPQHF
cdr3_nt: TGCGCCAGCAGCCAACAGGGGGTGGGCAATCAGCCCCAGCATTTT

j_call: TRBJ1-1
d_call: .
v_call: TRBV5-5
clone_size: few
cdr3_aa: CASSLVSTEAFF
cdr3_nt: TGTGCCAGCAGCTTGGTATCCACTGAAGCTTTCTTT

j_call: TRBJ2-1
d_call: TRBD2
v_call: TRBV6-1
clone_size: .
cdr3_aa: CASLGDYFNEQFF
cdr3_nt: TGTGCCAGCCTCGGGGACTACTTCAATGAGCAGTTCTTC

j_call: TRBJ2-3
d_call: TRBD2
v_call: TRBV18
clone_size: few
cdr3_aa: CASSPPLAGVPYDTDTQYF
cdr3_nt: TGTGCCAGCTCACCTCCACTAGCGGGAGTCCCCTATGACACAGATACGCAGTATTTT

j_call: TRBJ2-1
d_call: TRBD2
v_call: TRBV13
clone_size: .
cdr3_aa: CASRELAGGYNEQFF
cdr3_nt: TGTGCCAGCAGGGAGCTAGCGGGAGGGTACAATGAGCAGTTCTTC

j_call: TRBJ1-1
d_call: TRBD1
v_call: TRBV2
clone_size: .
cdr3_aa: CASIPPTGGTNTEAFF
cdr3_nt: TGTGCCAGCATCCCCCCGACAGGGGGCACGAACACTGAAGCTTTCTTT

j_call: TRBJ2-6
d_call: .
v_call: TRBV7-5
clone_size: .
cdr3_aa: CVRRSKGLAVYSGANVLTF
cdr3_nt: TGTGTCAGAAGGTCAAAGGGACTAGCGGTTTACTCTGGGGCCAACGTCCTGACTTTC

j_call: TRBJ2-7
d_call: .
v_call: TRBV10-3
clone_size: .
cdr3_aa: CAISRARGSYEQYF
cdr3_nt: TGTGCCATCAGTCGTGCTCGGGGCTCCTACGAGCAGTACTTC

j_call: TRBJ2-7
d_call: TRBD1
v_call: TRBV28
clone_size: few
cdr3_aa: CASSSAGQGGAYEQYF
cdr3_nt: TGTGCCAGCAGTTCGGCGGGACAGGGGGGAGCCTACGAGCAGTACTTC

j_call: TRBJ2-7
d_call: TRBD1
v_call: TRBV10-3
clone_size: .
cdr3_aa: CAISESGTGVGEQYF
cdr3_nt: TGTGCCATCAGTGAGTCAGGGACAGGGGTGGGTGAGCAGTACTTC

j_call: TRBJ2-1
d_call: TRBD2
v_call: TRBV6-4
clone_size: once
cdr3_aa: CASSAGTSGHNEQFF
cdr3_nt: TGTGCCAGCAGTGCCGGGACTAGCGGACACAATGAGCAGTTCTTC

j_call: TRBJ2-5
d_call: .
v_call: TRBV9
clone_size: few
cdr3_aa: CASSVGGRQTQYF
cdr3_nt: TGTGCCAGCAGCGTAGGTGGGAGGCAGACCCAGTACTTC

j_call: TRBJ2-5
d_call: TRBD2
v_call: TRBV13
clone_size: .
cdr3_aa: CASSFRLAGQETQYF
cdr3_nt: TGTGCCAGCAGCTTCCGACTAGCCGGCCAAGAGACCCAGTACTTC

j_call: TRBJ2-7
d_call: TRBD1
v_call: TRBV18
clone_size: .
cdr3_aa: CASSPLGQGANEQYF
cdr3_nt: TGTGCCAGCTCACCCTTGGGACAGGGGGCGAACGAGCAGTACTTC

j_call: TRBJ2-3
d_call: .
v_call: TRBV29-1
clone_size: .
cdr3_aa: CSVQGYTDTQYF
cdr3_nt: TGCAGCGTACAGGGTTACACAGATACGCAGTATTTT

j_call: TRBJ1-1
d_call: .
v_call: TRBV6-1
clone_size: .
cdr3_aa: CASSENRNTEAFF
cdr3_nt: TGTGCCAGCAGTGAAAACAGGAACACTGAAGCTTTCTTT

j_call: TRBJ1-2
d_call: .
v_call: TRBV5-1
clone_size: once
cdr3_aa: CASRTDSNYGYTF
cdr3_nt: TGCGCCAGCAGGACAGACTCTAACTATGGCTACACCTTC

j_call: TRBJ1-2
d_call: .
v_call: TRBV7-9
clone_size: .
cdr3_aa: CASSRFGGALGYGYTF
cdr3_nt: TGTGCCAGCAGCCGCTTTGGGGGGGCGCTGGGCTATGGCTACACCTTC

j_call: TRBJ2-1
d_call: TRBD2
v_call: TRBV19
clone_size: .
cdr3_aa: CASSISSGSSYNEQFF
cdr3_nt: TGTGCCAGTAGCATTAGTAGCGGGAGCTCCTACAATGAGCAGTTCTTC

j_call: TRBJ2-7
d_call: TRBD2
v_call: TRBV27
clone_size: few
cdr3_aa: CASSYVGLAGVFREQYF
cdr3_nt: TGTGCCAGCAGTTACGTGGGACTAGCGGGAGTATTTCGCGAGCAGTACTTC

j_call: TRBJ2-7
d_call: .
v_call: TRBV11-2
clone_size: .
cdr3_aa: CASKHPQGRYEQYF
cdr3_nt: TGTGCCAGCAAGCACCCTCAGGGGAGATACGAGCAGTACTTC

j_call: TRBJ2-5
d_call: .
v_call: TRBV19
clone_size: .
cdr3_aa: CASRPTGYEETQYF
cdr3_nt: TGTGCCAGTAGACCTACAGGGTACGAGGAGACCCAGTACTTC

j_call: TRBJ2-1
d_call: TRBD2
v_call: TRBV19
clone_size: .
cdr3_aa: CASSSGLAGSDSYNEQFF
cdr3_nt: TGTGCCAGTAGTTCGGGACTAGCGGGTTCAGACTCCTACAATGAGCAGTTCTTC

j_call: TRBJ2-1
d_call: TRBD2
v_call: TRBV7-3
clone_size: .
cdr3_aa: CASSGDAGGLSNEQFF
cdr3_nt: TGTGCCAGCAGCGGCGACGCGGGGGGCCTAAGTAATGAGCAGTTCTTC

j_call: TRBJ1-1
d_call: .
v_call: TRBV19
clone_size: few
cdr3_aa: CASSITLWGHTEAFF
cdr3_nt: TGTGCCAGTAGTATAACCCTCTGGGGGCACACTGAAGCTTTCTTT

j_call: TRBJ2-2
d_call: TRBD2
v_call: TRBV4-2
clone_size: once
cdr3_aa: CASSLRGGGVYANTGELFF
cdr3_nt: TGTGCCAGCAGCCTACGGGGGGGTGGGGTCTACGCGAACACCGGGGAGCTGTTTTTT

j_call: TRBJ2-3
d_call: TRBD2
v_call: TRBV18
clone_size: few
cdr3_aa: CASSRGVAGAGTDTQYF
cdr3_nt: TGTGCCAGCTCCCGCGGGGTAGCGGGAGCCGGAACAGATACGCAGTATTTT

j_call: TRBJ1-5
d_call: .
v_call: TRBV19
clone_size: .
cdr3_aa: CASSFGNQPQHF
cdr3_nt: TGTGCCAGTAGCTTCGGGAATCAGCCCCAGCATTTT

j_call: TRBJ1-5
d_call: TRBD1
v_call: TRBV6-1
clone_size: few
cdr3_aa: CASSRDRGSNQPQHF
cdr3_nt: TGTGCCAGCAGTCGGGACAGGGGATCTAATCAGCCCCAGCATTTT

j_call: TRBJ2-3
d_call: .
v_call: TRBV9
clone_size: .
cdr3_aa: CASSRGPASADTQYF
cdr3_nt: TGTGCCAGCAGCCGCGGGCCGGCGAGCGCAGATACGCAGTATTTT